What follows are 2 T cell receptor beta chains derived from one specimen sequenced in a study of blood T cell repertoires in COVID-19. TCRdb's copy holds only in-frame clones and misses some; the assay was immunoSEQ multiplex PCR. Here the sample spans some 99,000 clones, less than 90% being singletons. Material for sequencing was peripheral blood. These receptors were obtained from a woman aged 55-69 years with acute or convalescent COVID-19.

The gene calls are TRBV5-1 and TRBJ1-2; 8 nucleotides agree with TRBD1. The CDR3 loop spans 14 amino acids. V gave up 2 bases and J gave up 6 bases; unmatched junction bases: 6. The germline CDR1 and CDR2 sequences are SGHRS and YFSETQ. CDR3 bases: TGCGCCAGCAGCTTTTCAGGGGGCGGCGATGGCTACACCTTC. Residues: CASSFSGGGDGYTF.

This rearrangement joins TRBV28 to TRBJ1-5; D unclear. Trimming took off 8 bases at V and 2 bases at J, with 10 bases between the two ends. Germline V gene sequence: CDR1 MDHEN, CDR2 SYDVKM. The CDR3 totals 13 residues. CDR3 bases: TGTGCCAGCCTATGGGGAGGCAATCAGCCCCAGCATTTT. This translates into CASLWGGNQPQHF.